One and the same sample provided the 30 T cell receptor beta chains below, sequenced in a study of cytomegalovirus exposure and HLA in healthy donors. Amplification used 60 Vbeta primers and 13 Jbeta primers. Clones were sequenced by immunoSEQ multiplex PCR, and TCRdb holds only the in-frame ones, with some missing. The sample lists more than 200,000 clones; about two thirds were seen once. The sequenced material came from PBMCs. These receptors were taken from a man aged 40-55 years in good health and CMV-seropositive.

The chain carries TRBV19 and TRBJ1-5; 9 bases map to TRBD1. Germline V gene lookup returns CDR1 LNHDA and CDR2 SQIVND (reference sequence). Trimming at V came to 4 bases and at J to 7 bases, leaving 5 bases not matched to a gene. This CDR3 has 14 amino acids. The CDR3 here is CASSKGQGEQPQHF. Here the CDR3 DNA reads TGTGCCAGTAGTAAGGGACAGGGAGAACAGCCCCAGCATTTT.

The CDR3 nucleotides are TGTGCCAGCAGCGGAGGCGGGACAGCAGCCTACGAGCAGTACTTC. Translated, it gives CASSGGGTAAYEQYF. The genes are TRBV9 and TRBJ2-7; D might be TRBD1 (7 bases). Germline V gene data show CDR1 as SGDLS and CDR2 as YYNGEE. There are 15 residues in the CDR3. V lost 3 bases and J 2 bases, leaving 15 bases between the germline ends.

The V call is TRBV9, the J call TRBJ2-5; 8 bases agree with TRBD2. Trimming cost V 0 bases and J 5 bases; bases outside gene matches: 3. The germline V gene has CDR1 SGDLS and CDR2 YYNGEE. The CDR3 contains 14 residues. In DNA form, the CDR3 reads TGTGCCAGCAGCGTAGATAGCGGGGCGGAGACCCAGTACTTC. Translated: CASSVDSGAETQYF.

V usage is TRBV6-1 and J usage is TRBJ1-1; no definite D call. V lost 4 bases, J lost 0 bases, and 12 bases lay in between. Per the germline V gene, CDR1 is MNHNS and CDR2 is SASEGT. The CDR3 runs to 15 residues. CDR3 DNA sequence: TGTGCCAGCAGTGGGGAGGTCCCCTTGAACACTGAAGCTTTCTTT. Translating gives CASSGEVPLNTEAFF.

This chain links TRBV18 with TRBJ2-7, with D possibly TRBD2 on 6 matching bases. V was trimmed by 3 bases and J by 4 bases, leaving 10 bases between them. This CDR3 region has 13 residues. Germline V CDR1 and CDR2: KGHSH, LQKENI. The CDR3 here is CASSPEGPYEQYF. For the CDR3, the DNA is TGTGCCAGCTCACCGGAGGGCCCGTACGAGCAGTACTTC.

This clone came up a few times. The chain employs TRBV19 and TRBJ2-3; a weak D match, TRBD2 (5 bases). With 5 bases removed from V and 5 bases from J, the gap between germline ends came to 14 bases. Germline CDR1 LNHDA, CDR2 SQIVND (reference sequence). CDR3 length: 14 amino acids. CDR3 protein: CASSSPGLLDTQYF. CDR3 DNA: TGTGCCAGTAGTTCTCCCGGACTTTTAGATACGCAGTATTTT.

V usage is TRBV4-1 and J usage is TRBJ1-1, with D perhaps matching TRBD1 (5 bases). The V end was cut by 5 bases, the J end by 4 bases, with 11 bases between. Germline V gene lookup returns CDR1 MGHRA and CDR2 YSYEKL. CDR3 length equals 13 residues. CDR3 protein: CASSEPGITEAFF. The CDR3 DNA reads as TGCGCCAGCAGCGAACCAGGGATCACTGAAGCTTTCTTT.

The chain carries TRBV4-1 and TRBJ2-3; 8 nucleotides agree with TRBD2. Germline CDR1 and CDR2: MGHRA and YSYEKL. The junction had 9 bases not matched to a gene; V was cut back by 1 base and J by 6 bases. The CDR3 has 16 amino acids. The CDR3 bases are TGCGCCAGCAGCCAAGGCCGGGGGGGCGGTTCCGATACGCAGTATTTT. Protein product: CASSQGRGGGSDTQYF.

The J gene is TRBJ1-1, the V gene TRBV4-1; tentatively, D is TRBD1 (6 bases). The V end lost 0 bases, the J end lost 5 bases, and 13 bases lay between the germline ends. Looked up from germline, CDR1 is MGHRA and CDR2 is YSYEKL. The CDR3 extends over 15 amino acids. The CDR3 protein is CASSQDVQGWTEAFF. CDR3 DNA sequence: TGCGCCAGCAGCCAAGATGTCCAGGGGTGGACTGAAGCTTTCTTT.

The CDR3 is CASSEANGGAIDTQYF. The CDR3 coding sequence is TGTGCCAGCAGTGAAGCGAACGGGGGGGCTATAGATACGCAGTATTTT. The rearrangement joins TRBV2 to TRBJ2-3; TRBD2 agrees at 8 bases. The germline V gene has CDR1 SNHLY and CDR2 FYNNEI. CDR3 size: 16 residues. The ends lost 0 bases at V and 5 bases at J; junction bases unmatched: 7. Full variable domain (missing parts from reference TRBV2 and TRBJ2-3): EPEVTQTPSHQVTQMGQEVILRCVPISNHLYFYWYRQILGQKVEFLVSFYNNEISEKSEIFDDQFSVERPDGSNFTLKIRSTKLEDSAMYFCASSEANGGAIDTQYFGPGTRLTVL.

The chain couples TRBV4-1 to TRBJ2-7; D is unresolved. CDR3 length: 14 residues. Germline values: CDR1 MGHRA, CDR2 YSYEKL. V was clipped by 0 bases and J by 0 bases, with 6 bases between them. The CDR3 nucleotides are TGCGCCAGCAGCCAAGAGTATAGCTCCTACGAGCAGTACTTC. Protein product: CASSQEYSSYEQYF.

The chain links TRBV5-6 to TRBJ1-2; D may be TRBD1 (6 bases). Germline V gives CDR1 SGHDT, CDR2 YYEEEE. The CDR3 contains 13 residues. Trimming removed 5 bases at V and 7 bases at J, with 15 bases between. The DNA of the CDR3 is TGTGCCAGCAGGCGCGGGGGGGCTGGTGGCTACACCTTC. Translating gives CASRRGGAGGYTF.

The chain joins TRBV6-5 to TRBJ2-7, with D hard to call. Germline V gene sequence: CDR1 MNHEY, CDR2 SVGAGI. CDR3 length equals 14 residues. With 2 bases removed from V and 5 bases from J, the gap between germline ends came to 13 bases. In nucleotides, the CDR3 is TGTGCCAGCAGTTACGAGGATGAATCGGACGAGCAGTACTTC. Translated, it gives CASSYEDESDEQYF.

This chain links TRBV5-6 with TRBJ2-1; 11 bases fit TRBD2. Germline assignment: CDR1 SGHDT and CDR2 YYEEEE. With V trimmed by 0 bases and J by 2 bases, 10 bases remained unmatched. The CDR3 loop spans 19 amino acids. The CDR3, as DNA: TGTGCCAGCAGCTTGGAAAGTAGCGGGGGGGAAAGACCCTACAATGAGCAGTTCTTC. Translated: CASSLESSGGERPYNEQFF.

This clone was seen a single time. The CDR3: CAISESREEAFF. The CDR3, as DNA: TGTGCCATCAGTGAATCCCGGGAGGAAGCTTTCTTT. The chain has TRBV10-3 and TRBJ1-1; no clear D. V lost 3 bases to trimming and J lost 8 bases, with 10 bases between them. The V gene's germline CDR1 is ENHRY and CDR2 SYGVKD. The CDR3 totals 12 residues.

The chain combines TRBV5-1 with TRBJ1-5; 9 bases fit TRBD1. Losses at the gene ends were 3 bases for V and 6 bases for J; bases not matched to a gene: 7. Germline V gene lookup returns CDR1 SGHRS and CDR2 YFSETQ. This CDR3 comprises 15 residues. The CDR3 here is CASSSTGGEGQPQHF. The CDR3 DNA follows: TGCGCCAGCAGCTCTACAGGGGGCGAGGGTCAGCCCCAGCATTTT.

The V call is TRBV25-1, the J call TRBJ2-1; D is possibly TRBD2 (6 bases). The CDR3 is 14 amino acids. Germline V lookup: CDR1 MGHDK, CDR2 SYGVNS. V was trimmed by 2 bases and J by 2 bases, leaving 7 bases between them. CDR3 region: CASSEGGAYNEQFF. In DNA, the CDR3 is TGTGCCAGCAGTGAAGGCGGGGCCTACAATGAGCAGTTCTTC.

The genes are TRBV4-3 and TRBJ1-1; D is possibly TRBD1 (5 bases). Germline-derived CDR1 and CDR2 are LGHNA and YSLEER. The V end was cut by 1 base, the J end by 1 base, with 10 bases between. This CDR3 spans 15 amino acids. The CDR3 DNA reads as TGCGCCAGCAGCCAAGGGGGGGGAGGGAACACTGAAGCTTTCTTT. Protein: CASSQGGGGNTEAFF.

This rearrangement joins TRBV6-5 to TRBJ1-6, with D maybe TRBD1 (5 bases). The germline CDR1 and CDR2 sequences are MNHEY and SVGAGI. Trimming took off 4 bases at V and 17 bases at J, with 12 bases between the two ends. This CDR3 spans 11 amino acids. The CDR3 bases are TGTGCCAGCAGTTCGGAGGGGAAGTTCCACTTT. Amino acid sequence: CASSSEGKFHF.

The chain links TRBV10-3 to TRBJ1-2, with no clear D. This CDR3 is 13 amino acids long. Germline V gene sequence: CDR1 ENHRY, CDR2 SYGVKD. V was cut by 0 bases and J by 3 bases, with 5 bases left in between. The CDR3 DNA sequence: TGTGCCATCAGTGAGTCGAGCGACTATGGCTACACCTTC. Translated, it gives CAISESSDYGYTF.

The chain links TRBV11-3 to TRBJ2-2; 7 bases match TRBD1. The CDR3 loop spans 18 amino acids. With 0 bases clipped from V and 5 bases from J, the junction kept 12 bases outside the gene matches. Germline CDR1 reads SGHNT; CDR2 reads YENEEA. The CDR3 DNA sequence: TGTGCCAGCAGCTTAGAAGGTTGGGGGACAGCCCCAACCGGGGAGCTGTTTTTT. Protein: CASSLEGWGTAPTGELFF.

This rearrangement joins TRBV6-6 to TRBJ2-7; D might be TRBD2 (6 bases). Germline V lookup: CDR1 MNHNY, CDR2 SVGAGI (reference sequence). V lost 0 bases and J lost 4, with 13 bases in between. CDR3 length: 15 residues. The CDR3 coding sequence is TGTGCCAGCAGTTACTCACCGGGACTTGGGTACGAGCAGTACTTC. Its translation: CASSYSPGLGYEQYF.

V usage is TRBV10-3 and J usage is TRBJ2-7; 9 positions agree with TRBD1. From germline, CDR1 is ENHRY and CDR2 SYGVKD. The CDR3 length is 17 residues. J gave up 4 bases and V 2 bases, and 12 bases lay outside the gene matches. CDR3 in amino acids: CAISETKGQGLTYEQYF. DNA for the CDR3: TGTGCCATCAGTGAGACAAAGGGACAGGGTTTAACATACGAGCAGTACTTC.

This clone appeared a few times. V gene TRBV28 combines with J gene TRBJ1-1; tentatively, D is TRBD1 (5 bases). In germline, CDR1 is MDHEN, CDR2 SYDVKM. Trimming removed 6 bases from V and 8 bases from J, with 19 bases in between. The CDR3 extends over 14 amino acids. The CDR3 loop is CASRGGLGRGEAFF. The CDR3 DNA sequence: TGTGCCAGCAGGGGGGGTTTGGGACGGGGGGAAGCTTTCTTT.

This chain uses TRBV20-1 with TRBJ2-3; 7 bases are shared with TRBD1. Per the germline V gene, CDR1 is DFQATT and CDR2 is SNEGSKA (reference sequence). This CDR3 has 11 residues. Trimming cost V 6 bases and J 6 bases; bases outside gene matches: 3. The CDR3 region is CSAPRGDTQYF. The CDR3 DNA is TGCAGTGCACCCAGGGGGGATACGCAGTATTTT.

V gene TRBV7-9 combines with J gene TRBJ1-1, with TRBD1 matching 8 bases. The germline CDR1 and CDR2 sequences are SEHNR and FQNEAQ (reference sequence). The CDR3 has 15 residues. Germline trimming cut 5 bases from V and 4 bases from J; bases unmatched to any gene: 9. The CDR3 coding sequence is TGTGCCAGCAGCCATAGCCTGGACAGGGCCACTGAAGCTTTCTTT. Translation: CASSHSLDRATEAFF. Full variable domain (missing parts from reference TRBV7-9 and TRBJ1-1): DTGVSQNPRHKITKRGQNVTFRCDPISEHNRLYWYRQTLGQGPEFLTYFQNEAQLEKSRLLSDRFSAERPKGSFSTLEIQRTEQGDSAMYLCASSHSLDRATEAFFGQGTRLTVV.

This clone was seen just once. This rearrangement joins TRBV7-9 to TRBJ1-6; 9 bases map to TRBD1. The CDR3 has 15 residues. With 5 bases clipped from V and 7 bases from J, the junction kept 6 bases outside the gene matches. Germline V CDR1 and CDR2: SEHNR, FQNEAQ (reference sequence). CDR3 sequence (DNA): TGTGCCAGCAGCCCGCGGGGACAGGGAAATTCACCCCTCCACTTT. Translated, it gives CASSPRGQGNSPLHF.

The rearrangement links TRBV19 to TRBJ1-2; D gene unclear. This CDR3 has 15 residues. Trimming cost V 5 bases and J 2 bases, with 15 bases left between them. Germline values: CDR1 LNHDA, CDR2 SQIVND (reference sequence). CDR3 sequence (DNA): TGTGCCAGTAGTCCTTCCCTGGGAGGGAACTATGGCTACACCTTC. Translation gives CASSPSLGGNYGYTF.

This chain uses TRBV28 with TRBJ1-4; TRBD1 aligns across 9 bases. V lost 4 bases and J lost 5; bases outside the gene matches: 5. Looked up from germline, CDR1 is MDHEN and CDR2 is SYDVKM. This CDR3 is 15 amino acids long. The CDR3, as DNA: TGTGCCAGCAGTTCCCCGACAGGGGGGAATGAAAAACTGTTTTTT. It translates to CASSSPTGGNEKLFF.

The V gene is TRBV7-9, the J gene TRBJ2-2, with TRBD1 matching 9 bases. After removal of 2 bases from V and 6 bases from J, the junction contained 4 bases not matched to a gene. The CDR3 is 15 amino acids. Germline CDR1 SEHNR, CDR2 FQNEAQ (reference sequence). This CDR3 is CASSLRTGDAGELFF. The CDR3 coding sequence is TGTGCCAGCAGCTTAAGGACAGGGGACGCCGGGGAGCTGTTTTTT.